This TCR beta chain was identified in a study of naive CD8 T cells in extremely preterm neonates (TCRdb year 2017). Regarding the research as a whole: The age range of the adult participants is stated as 25-50 years in the abstract but as 20-50 years in the methods. The study compared the TCRbeta CDR3 repertoires of sorted naive CD8+ T cells among four age groups: extremely preterm neonates, term neonates, young children and adults.

On the study overall, not on this receptor specifically: Preterm CDR3s were shorter, with fewer N additions and less junctional trimming, and were closer to germline than those of older groups. Preterm neonates had significantly lower iChao1 richness than all other age groups (p < 0.05) and an even clone distribution, indicating a less rich repertoire. A higher proportion of shared CDR3 nucleotide sequences was found in preterm neonates (approximately 2.5%) than in term neonates (approximately 0.4%), young children (around 0.03%) and adults (about 0.01%). To track T cell development within individuals, the authors urged prospective longitudinal studies of preterm and term neonates. A small sample size and variable productive template counts among preterm samples were noted by the authors as limitations.

As to this clone: Its antigen is currently not known. Base-call qualities are not available, and no considerably larger clone is one nucleotide away.

In the germline V gene (reference sequence), CDR1 corresponds to PRHDT and CDR2 to FYEKMQ. The V end gives up 1 base and the J end 0 bases, leaving 7 bases in the junction not matched to a gene. The cysteine opens and the phenylalanine closes a CDR3 of 17 amino acids. The kept DNA is CDR3 alone, 51 bases in frame from the first base. A two-step, bias-controlled multiplex PCR was used to amplify TCRbeta CDR3 regions from genomic DNA. The multiplex PCR included primers specific for each TRBV and TRBJ gene segment. The immunoSEQ Assay was used to generate TCRbeta repertoire data. Regarding the original processing steps: To merge closely related sequences, reads went through filtering and clustering using a relative-frequency ratio and a modified nearest-neighbor algorithm. V, D and J gene assignments for CDR3 sequences followed IMGT annotation. Template counts were corrected for PCR amplification bias by normalization and were quantified against synthetic TCR CDR3 analog sequences. Analyses were restricted to unique productive sequences, meaning in-frame CDR3 sequences without stop codons. Clonality, defined as 1 minus Pielou's evenness, and iChao1 richness were computed with the immunoSEQ Analyzer software. JMP was used for statistical testing, with Student's t-test or a non-parametric test applied depending on Shapiro-Wilk normality results. The table was pulled from immuneACCESS by TCRdb, which kept in-frame rearrangements only. Such tables lose some clones; where checked, under half of the loss comes from unresolved V genes, and the rest has no known cause. V and J calls plus clone size are reproduced from that table; the DNA served to infer D and trimming. In all, the sample holds approximately 4,900 clones, and about 97% of those were seen once. The biggest ten clones account for approximately 8.6% of the sample.

Peripheral blood was donated by five healthy children aged about 15-56 months undergoing elective routine surgery and by five healthy nonsmoking adults. Healthy nonsmokers aged about 20-55 years, with a median age of 39 years, were used as adult controls. A FACSAria III cell sorter was used to sort live, Annexin V-negative naive CD8+ T cells (CD3+CD8+CD45RA+CCR7+). Each sample yielded roughly 18,000 to 110,000 sorted naive CD8+ T cells. Ficoll-Paque density gradient centrifugation of diluted blood was used to isolate mononuclear cells. Mononuclear cells were cryopreserved in approximately 10% DMSO with approximately 90% FBS and stored long term at -150°C before sorting. Annexin V and antibodies against CD3, CD8, CCR7 and CD45RA were used to stain the thawed cells. The DNeasy Blood and Tissue Kit was used to extract genomic DNA from sorted cell pellets that had been snap-frozen.

This TCR came from a human donor in good health. The sequence is built from TRBV13 and TRBJ2-5, with 8 middle bases fitting TRBD2. Specimen: naive CD8+ T cells from blood. The DNA sequence follows: TGTGCCAGCAGCTTAGAGGGCGGGGGGTCCAACCAAGAGACCCAGTACTTC. Its protein is CASSLEGGGSNQETQYF. This CDR3, with the reference TRBV13 and TRBJ2-5 proteins standing in past its ends, gives the full variable domain AAGVIQSPRHLIKEKRETATLKCYPIPRHDTVYWYQQGPGQDPQFLISFYEKMQSDKGSIPDRFSAQQFSDYHSELNMSSLELGDSALYFCASSLEGGGSNQETQYFGPGTRLLVL.